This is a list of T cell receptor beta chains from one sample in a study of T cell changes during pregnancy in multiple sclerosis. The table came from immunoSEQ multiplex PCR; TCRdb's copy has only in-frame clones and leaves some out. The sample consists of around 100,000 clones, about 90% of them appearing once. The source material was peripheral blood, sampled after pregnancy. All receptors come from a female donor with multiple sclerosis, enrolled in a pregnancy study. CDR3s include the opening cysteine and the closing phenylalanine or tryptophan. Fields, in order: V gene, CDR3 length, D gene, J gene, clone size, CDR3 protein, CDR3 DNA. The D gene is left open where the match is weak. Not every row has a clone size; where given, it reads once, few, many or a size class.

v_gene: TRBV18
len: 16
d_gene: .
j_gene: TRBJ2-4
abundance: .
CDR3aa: CASSSPESLAKNIQYF
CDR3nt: TGTGCCAGCTCATCCCCGGAGTCCCTAGCCAAAAACATTCAGTACTTC

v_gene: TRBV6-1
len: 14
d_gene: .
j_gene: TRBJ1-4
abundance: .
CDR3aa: CASRKGATNEKLFF
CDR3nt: TGTGCCAGCAGGAAGGGGGCAACTAATGAAAAACTGTTTTTT

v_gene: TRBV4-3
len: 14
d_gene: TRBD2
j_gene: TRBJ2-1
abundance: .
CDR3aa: CASSHKPGAGDQFF
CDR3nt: TGCGCCAGCAGCCACAAGCCAGGAGCGGGGGACCAGTTCTTC

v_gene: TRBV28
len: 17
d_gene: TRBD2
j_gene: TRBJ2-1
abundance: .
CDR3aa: CASSIHAGTSAHNEQFF
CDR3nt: TGTGCCAGCAGTATACACGCCGGGACTAGCGCTCACAATGAGCAGTTCTTC

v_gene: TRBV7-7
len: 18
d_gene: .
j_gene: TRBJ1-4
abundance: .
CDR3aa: CASSLFPQSVSTNEKLFF
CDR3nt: TGTGCCAGCAGCTTATTCCCCCAATCAGTCTCAACTAATGAAAAACTGTTTTTT

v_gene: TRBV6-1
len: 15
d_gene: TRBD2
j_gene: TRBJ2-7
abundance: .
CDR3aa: CASSELAGSSYEQYF
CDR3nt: TGTGCCAGCAGTGAACTAGCGGGGAGCTCCTACGAGCAGTACTTC

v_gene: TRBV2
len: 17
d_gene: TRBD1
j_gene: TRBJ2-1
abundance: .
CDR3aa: CASSEALPGGPNNEQFF
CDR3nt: TGTGCCAGCAGTGAAGCGCTTCCAGGGGGCCCCAACAATGAGCAGTTCTTC

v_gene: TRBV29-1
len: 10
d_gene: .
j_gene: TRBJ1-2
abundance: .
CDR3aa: CSVEDRGYTF
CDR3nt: TGCAGCGTTGAAGATCGGGGCTACACCTTC

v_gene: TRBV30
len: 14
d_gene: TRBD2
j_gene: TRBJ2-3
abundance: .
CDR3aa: CAWRTSGSTDTQYF
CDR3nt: TGTGCCTGGAGGACTAGCGGGAGCACAGATACGCAGTATTTT

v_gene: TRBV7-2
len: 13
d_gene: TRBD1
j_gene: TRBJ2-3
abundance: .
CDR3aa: CAGGTGGTDTQYF
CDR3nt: TGTGCCGGCGGGACAGGGGGCACAGATACGCAGTATTTT

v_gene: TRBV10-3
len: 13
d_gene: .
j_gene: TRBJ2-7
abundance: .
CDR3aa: CAISAQVSYEQYF
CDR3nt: TGTGCCATCAGTGCCCAGGTTTCCTACGAGCAGTACTTC

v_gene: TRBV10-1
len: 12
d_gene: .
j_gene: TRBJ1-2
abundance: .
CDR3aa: CASVAAYYGYTF
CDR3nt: TGCGCCAGCGTTGCGGCGTACTATGGCTACACCTTC

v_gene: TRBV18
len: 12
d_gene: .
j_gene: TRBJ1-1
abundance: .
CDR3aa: CASSPSGTEAFF
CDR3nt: TGTGCCAGCTCACCATCGGGGACTGAAGCTTTCTTT

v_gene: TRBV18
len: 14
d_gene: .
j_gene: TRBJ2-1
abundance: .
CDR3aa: CASSPPLVVNEQFF
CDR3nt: TGTGCCAGCTCACCACCGTTAGTGGTCAATGAGCAGTTCTTC

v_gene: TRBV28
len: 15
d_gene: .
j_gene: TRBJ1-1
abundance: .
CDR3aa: CASEGGAGINTEAFF
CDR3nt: TGTGCCAGCGAGGGGGGGGCAGGGATTAACACTGAAGCTTTCTTT

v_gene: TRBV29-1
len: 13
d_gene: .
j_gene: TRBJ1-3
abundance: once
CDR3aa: CSVSRGSGNTIYF
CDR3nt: TGCAGCGTAAGCAGGGGCTCTGGAAACACCATATATTTT

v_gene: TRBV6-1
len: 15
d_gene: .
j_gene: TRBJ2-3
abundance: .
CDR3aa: CASSEAMGATDTQYF
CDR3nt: TGTGCCAGCAGTGAAGCTATGGGGGCCACAGATACGCAGTATTTT

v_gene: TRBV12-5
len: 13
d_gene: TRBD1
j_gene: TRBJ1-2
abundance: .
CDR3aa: CARWTGDNYGYTF
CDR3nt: TGTGCTAGGTGGACAGGGGACAACTATGGCTACACCTTC

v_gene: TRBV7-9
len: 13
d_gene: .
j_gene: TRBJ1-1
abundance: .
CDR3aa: CASSPGANTEAFF
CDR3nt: TGTGCCAGCAGCCCGGGAGCTAACACTGAAGCTTTCTTT

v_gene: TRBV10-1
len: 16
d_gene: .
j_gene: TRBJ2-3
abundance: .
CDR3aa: CASSDISGSNTDTQYF
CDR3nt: TGCGCCAGCAGTGATATCAGCGGTTCCAACACAGATACGCAGTATTTT

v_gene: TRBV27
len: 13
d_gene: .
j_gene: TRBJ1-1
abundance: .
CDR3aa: CASSWLANTEAFF
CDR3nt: TGTGCCAGCAGTTGGTTAGCGAACACTGAAGCTTTCTTT

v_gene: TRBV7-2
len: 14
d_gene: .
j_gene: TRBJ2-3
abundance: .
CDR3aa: CASSLLGPTDTQYF
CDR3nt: TGTGCCAGCAGCTTACTGGGGCCCACAGATACGCAGTATTTT

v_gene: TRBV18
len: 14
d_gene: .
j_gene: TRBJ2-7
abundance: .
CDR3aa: CASSPMTGDYEQYF
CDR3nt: TGTGCCAGCTCTCCTATGACAGGAGACTACGAGCAGTACTTC

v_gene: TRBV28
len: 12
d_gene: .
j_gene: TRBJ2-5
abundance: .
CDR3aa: CASSLNVATQYF
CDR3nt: TGTGCCAGCAGTTTAAACGTAGCTACCCAGTACTTC

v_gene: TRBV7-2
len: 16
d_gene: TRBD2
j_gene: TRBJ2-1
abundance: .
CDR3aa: CASSPSTSGRYNEQFF
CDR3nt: TGTGCCAGCAGCCCATCGACTAGCGGACGATACAATGAGCAGTTCTTC

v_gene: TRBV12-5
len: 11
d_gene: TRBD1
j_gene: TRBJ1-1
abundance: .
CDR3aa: CARGGTGRAFF
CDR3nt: TGTGCTAGGGGAGGGACAGGGAGGGCTTTCTTT

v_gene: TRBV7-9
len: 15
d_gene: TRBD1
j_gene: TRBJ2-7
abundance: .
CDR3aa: CASVPSGTGGDEQYF
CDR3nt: TGTGCCAGCGTGCCCTCCGGGACAGGGGGCGACGAGCAGTACTTC

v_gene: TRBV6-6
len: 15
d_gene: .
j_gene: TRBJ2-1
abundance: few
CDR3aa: CASNHRGERGSEQFF
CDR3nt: TGTGCCAGCAATCATAGGGGCGAGCGTGGTAGTGAGCAGTTCTTC

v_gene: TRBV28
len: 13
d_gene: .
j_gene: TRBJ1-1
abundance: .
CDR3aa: CASSFRMNTEAFF
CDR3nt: TGTGCCAGCAGTTTCAGAATGAACACTGAAGCTTTCTTT

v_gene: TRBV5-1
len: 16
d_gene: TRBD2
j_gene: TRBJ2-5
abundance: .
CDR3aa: CASSPEGAGGWETQYF
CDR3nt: TGCGCCAGCAGTCCGGAGGGAGCGGGAGGTTGGGAGACCCAGTACTTC

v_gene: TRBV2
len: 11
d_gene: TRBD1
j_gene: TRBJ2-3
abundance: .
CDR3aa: CASAQGDTQYF
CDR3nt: TGTGCCAGTGCACAGGGGGATACGCAGTATTTT